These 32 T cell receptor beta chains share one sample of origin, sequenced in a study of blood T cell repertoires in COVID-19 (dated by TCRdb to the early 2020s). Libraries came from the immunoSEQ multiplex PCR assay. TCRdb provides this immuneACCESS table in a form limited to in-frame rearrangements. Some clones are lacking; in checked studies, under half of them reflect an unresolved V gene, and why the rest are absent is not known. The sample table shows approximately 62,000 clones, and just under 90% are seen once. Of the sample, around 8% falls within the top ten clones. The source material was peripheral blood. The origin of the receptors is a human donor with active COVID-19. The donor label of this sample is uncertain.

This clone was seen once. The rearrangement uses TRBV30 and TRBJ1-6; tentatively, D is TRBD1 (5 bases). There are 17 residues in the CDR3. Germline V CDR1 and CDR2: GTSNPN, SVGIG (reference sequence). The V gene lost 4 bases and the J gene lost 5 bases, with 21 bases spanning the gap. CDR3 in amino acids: CAWTRTLLWGDNSPLHF. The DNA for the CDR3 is TGTGCCTGGACTCGGACACTTCTATGGGGCGATAATTCACCCCTCCACTTT.

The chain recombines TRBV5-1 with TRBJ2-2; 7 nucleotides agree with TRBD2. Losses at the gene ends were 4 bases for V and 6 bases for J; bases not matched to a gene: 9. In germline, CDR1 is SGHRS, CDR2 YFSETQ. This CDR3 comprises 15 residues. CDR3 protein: CASSGGLGGPGELFF. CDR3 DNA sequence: TGCGCCAGCAGCGGCGGACTGGGAGGGCCCGGGGAGCTGTTTTTT.

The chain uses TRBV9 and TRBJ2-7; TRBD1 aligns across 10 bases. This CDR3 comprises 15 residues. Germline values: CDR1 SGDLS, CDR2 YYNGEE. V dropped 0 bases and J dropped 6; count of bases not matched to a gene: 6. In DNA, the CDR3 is TGTGCCAGCAGCGTAGGTTCGGACAGGGGGAGCGAGCAGTACTTC. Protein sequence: CASSVGSDRGSEQYF.

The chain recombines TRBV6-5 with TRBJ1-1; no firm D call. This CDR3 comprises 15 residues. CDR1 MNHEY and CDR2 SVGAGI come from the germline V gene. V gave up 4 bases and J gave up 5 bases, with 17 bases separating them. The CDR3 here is CASSSPARVGTEAFF. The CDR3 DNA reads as TGTGCCAGCAGTTCCCCGGCGAGGGTTGGAACTGAAGCTTTCTTT.

CDR3 DNA: TGTGCCAGTAGTATTGGGCGGGCCCCGAACACCGGGGAGCTGTTTTTT. This translates into CASSIGRAPNTGELFF. V and J are TRBV19 and TRBJ2-2, with TRBD2 as a possible D gene (5 bases). V was trimmed by 3 bases and J by 0 bases, leaving 11 bases between them. CDR1 and CDR2 from the germline V gene are LNHDA and SQIVND (reference sequence). CDR3 length: 16 amino acids.

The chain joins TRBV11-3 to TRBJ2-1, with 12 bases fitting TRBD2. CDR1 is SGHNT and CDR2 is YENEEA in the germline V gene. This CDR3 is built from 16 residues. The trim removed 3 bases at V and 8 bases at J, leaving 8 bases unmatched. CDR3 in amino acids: CASSFRLAGGPDEQFF. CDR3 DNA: TGTGCCAGCAGCTTTCGCCTAGCGGGAGGGCCAGATGAGCAGTTCTTC.

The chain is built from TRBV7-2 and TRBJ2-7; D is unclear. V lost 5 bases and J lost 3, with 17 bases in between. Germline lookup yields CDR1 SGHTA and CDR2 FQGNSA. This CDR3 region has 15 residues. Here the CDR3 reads CASSLRVGTIYEQYF. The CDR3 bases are TGTGCCAGCAGCCTTCGGGTGGGTACAATCTACGAGCAGTACTTC.

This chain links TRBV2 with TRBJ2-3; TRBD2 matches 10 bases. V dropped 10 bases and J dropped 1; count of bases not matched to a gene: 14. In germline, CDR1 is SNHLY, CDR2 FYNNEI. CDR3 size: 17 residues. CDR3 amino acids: CATSPASGRGGTDTQYF. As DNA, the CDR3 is TGTGCCACCTCCCCGGCTAGCGGGAGAGGTGGCACAGATACGCAGTATTTT.

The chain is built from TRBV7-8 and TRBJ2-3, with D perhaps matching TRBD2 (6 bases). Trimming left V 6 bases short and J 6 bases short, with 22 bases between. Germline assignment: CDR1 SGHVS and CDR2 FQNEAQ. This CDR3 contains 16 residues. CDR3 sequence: CASRVLGGTRGDTQYF. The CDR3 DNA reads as TGTGCCAGCAGAGTGTTGGGGGGAACACGGGGGGATACGCAGTATTTT.

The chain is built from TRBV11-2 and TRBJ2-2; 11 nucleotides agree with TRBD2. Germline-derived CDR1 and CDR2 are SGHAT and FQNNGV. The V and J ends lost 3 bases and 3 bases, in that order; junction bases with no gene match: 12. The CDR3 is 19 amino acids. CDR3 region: CASSLILAGASIDTGELFF. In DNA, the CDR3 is TGTGCCAGCAGCTTGATACTAGCGGGAGCTTCCATTGACACCGGGGAGCTGTTTTTT.

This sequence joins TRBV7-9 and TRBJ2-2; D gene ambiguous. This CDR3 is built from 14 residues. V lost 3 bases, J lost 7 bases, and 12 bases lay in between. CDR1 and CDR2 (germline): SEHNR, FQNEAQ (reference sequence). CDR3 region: CASSFLSESGELFF. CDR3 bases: TGTGCCAGCAGCTTTTTATCTGAGAGCGGGGAGCTGTTTTTT.

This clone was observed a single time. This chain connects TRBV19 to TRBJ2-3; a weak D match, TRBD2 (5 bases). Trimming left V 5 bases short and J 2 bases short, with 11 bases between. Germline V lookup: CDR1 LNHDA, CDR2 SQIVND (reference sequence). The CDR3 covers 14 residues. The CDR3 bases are TGTGCCAGTAGTGAGCGGATAGACACAGATACGCAGTATTTT. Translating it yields CASSERIDTDTQYF.

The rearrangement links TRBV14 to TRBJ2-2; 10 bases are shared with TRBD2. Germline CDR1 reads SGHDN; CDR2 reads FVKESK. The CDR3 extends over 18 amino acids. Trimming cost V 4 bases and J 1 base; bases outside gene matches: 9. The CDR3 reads CASSPRLAGVMNTGELFF. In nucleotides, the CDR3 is TGTGCCAGCAGCCCCCGACTAGCGGGCGTTATGAACACCGGGGAGCTGTTTTTT.

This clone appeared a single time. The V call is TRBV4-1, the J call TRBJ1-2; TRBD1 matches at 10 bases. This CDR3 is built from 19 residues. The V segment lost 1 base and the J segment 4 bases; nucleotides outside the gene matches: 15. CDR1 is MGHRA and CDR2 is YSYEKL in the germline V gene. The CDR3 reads CASSQVIDYRRTGGYGYTF. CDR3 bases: TGCGCCAGCAGCCAAGTCATAGATTATCGCAGGACAGGGGGCTATGGCTACACCTTC.

The CDR3 DNA reads TGTGCCAGTAAGATATACACTACCGCTAACACTGAAGCTTTCTTT. Translation: CASKIYTTANTEAFF. The chain uses TRBV6-5 and TRBJ1-1, with D unresolved. The CDR3 extends over 15 amino acids. V gave up 9 bases and J gave up 2 bases, with 19 bases separating them. In germline, CDR1 is MNHEY, CDR2 SVGAGI.

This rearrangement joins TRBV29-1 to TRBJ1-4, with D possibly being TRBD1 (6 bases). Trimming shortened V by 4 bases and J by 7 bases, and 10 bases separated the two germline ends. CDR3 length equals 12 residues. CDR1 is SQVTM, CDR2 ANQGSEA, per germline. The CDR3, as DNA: TGCAGCGTTGCTGGGGGCCGTGAAAAACTGTTTTTT. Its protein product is CSVAGGREKLFF.

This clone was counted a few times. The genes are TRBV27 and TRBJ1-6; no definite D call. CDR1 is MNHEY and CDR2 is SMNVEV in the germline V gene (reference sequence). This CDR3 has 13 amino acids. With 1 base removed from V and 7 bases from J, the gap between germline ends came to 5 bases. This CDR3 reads CASSLLGNSPLHF. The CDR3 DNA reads TGTGCCAGCAGTTTATTGGGCAATTCACCCCTCCACTTT.

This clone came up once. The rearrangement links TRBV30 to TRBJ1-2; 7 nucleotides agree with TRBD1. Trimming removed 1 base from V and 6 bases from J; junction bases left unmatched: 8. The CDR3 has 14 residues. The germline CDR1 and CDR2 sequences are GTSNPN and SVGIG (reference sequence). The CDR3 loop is CAWSDRGNDHGYTF. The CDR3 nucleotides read TGTGCCTGGAGTGACAGGGGAAATGATCATGGCTACACCTTC. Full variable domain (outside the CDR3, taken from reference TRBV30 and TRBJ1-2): SQTIHQWPATLVQPVGSPLSLECTVEGTSNPNLYWYRQAAGRGLQLLFYSVGIGQISSEVPQNLSASRPQDRQFILSSKKLLLSDSGFYLCAWSDRGNDHGYTFGSGTRLTVV.

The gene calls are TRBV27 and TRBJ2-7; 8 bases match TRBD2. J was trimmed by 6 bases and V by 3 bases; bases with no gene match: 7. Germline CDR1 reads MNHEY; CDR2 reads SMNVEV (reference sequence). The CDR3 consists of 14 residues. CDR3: CASSLAGGPLEQYF. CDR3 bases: TGTGCCAGCAGTTTGGCGGGAGGTCCCCTCGAGCAGTACTTC.

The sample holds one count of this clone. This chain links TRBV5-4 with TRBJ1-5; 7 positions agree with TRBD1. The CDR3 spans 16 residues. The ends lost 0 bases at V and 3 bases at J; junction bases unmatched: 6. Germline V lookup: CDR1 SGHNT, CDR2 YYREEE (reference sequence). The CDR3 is CASSLGGQVNNQPQHF. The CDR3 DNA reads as TGTGCCAGCAGCTTGGGTGGACAGGTGAACAATCAGCCCCAGCATTTT.

The DNA for the CDR3 is TGTGCCAGCAGTGACTCCAGTTCCTCTAACTATGGCTACACCTTC. It specifies CASSDSSSSNYGYTF. The chain is built from TRBV6-4 and TRBJ1-2; D uncertain. CDR3 length: 15 residues. V lost 0 bases, J lost 0 bases, and 8 bases lay in between. CDR1 and CDR2 from the germline V gene are MRHNA and SNTAGT.

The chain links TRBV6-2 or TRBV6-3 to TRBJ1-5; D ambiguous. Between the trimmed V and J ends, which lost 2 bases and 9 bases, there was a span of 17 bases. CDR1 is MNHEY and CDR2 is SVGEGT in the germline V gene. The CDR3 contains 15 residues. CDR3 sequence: CASSYRTQRGLPQHF. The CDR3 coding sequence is TGTGCCAGCAGTTACCGAACGCAGCGAGGGCTGCCCCAGCATTTT.

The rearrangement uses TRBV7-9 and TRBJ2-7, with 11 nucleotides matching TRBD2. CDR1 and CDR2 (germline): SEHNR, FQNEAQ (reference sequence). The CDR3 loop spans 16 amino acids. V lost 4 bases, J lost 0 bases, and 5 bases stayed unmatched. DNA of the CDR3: TGTGCCAGCAGCTACCCACTAGCGGGAGCCTCCTACGAGCAGTACTTC. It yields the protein CASSYPLAGASYEQYF.

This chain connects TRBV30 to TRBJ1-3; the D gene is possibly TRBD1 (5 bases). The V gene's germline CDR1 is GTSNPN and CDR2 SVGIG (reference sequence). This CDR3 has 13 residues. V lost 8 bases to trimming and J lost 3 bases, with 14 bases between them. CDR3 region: CAQRGVGGNTIYF. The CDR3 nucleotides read TGTGCCCAACGGGGGGTCGGTGGAAACACCATATATTTT.

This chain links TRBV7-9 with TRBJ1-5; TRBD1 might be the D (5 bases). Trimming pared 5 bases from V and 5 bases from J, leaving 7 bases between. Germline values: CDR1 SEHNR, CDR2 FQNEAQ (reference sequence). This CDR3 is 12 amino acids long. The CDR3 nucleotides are TGTGCCAGCAGCCTACAGGATCAGCCCCAGCATTTT. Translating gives CASSLQDQPQHF.

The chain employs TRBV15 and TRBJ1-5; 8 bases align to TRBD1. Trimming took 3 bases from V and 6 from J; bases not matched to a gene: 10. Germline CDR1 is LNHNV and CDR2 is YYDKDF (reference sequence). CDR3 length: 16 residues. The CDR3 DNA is TGTGCCACCAGCAGCCACGTATCAGGGACAGGTCAGCCCCAGCATTTT. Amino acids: CATSSHVSGTGQPQHF.

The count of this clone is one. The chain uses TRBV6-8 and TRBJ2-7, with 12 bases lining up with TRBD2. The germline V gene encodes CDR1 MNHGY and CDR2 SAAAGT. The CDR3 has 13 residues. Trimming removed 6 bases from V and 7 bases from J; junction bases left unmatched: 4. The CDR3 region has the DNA TGTGCCAGCAGCCCCCTAGCGGGGGGGGAGCAGTACTTC. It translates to CASSPLAGGEQYF.

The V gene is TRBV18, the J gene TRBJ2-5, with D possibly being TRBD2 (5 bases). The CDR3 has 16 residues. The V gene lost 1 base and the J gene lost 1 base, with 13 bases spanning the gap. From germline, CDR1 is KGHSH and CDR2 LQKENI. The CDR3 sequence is CASSPLFGSPQETQYF. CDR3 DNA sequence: TGTGCCAGCTCACCACTGTTTGGGAGCCCCCAAGAGACCCAGTACTTC.

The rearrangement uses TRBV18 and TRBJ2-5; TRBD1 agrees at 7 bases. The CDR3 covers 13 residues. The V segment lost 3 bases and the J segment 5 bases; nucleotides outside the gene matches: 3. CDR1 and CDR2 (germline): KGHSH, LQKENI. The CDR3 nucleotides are TGTGCCAGCTCACCCACAGGGGCGGAGACCCAGTACTTC. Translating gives CASSPTGAETQYF.

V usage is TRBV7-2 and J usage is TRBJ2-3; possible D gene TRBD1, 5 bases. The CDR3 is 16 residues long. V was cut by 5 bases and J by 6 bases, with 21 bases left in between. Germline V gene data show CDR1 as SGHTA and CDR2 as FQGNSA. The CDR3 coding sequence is TGTGCCAGCAGCCCCGTTGGTGTAGGGGCTCGGGATACGCAGTATTTT. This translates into CASSPVGVGARDTQYF.

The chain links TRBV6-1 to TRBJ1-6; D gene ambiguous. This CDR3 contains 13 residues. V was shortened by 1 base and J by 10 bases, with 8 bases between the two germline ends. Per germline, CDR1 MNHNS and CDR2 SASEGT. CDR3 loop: CASSEDGSSPLHF. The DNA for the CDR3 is TGTGCCAGCAGTGAAGATGGGAGCTCACCCCTCCACTTT.

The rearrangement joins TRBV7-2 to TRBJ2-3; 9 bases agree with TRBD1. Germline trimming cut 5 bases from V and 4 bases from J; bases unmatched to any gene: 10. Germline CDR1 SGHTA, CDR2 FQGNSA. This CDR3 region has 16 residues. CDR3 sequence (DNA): TGTGCCAGCAGCCTAGGCGGGACAGGGCTGCCAGATACGCAGTATTTT. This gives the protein CASSLGGTGLPDTQYF. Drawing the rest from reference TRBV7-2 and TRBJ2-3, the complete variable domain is GAGVSQSPSNKVTEKGKDVELRCDPISGHTALYWYRQSLGQGLEFLIYFQGNSAPDKSGLPSDRFSAERTGGSVSTLTIQRTQQEDSAVYLCASSLGGTGLPDTQYFGPGTRLTVL.